This is a list of T cell receptor beta chains from one sample in a study of cytomegalovirus exposure and HLA in healthy donors. Sequenced by immunoSEQ multiplex PCR; TCRdb stores in-frame clones only, minus some. Among 200,000 to 250,000 clones, over 80% were seen once, and the ten largest hold 5% to 6%. The sequencing sample was made of PBMCs. These receptors were obtained from a woman aged 40 to 50 in good health and CMV-seropositive. Each CDR3 is given with its conserved first and last residue. A D gene is named only where the DNA matches it firmly. Expanded clones get a size class; other rows say once, few or many, or leave the size out.

j_call v_call d_call clone_size cdr3_nt cdr3_aa
TRBJ2-5 TRBV4-1 . . TGCGCCAGCAGCCAAGTAGGGGGAGAGACCCAGTACTTC CASSQVGGETQYF
TRBJ2-5 TRBV11-2 . . TGTGCCAGCAGCTTCACGCCCGGAGTGCGGGAGACCCAGTACTTC CASSFTPGVRETQYF
TRBJ2-3 TRBV7-2 . . TGTGCCAGCAGCTTAGTTCGCTCCGGAGATACGCAGTATTTT CASSLVRSGDTQYF
TRBJ1-4 TRBV10-3 . . TGTGCCATCAGCCCGATCGGAGATGAAAAACTGTTTTTT CAISPIGDEKLFF
TRBJ1-2 TRBV30 . . TGTGCCTGGAGTGGCGGGACGGCGCACTATGGCTACACCTTC CAWSGGTAHYGYTF
TRBJ2-1 TRBV19 TRBD2 . TGTGCCAGTAGTGTATCTAGCGGGAGCTCCTACAATGAGCAGTTCTTC CASSVSSGSSYNEQFF
TRBJ2-1 TRBV18 . . TGTGCCAGCTCCCCCCAGTACAATGAGCAGTTCTTC CASSPQYNEQFF
TRBJ1-2 TRBV6-5 . once TGTGCCAGCAGGCCAGGGAATCCCTATGGCTACACCTTC CASRPGNPYGYTF
TRBJ2-7 TRBV19 TRBD1 . TGTGCCAGTAGTAATTTACCGGGACAGAGCTCCTACGAGCAGTACTTC CASSNLPGQSSYEQYF
TRBJ2-7 TRBV30 . . TGTGCCTGGAGTTTGTCAGGGTATAACGAGCAGTACTTC CAWSLSGYNEQYF
TRBJ1-1 TRBV5-1 . . TGCGCCAGCAGCTCTGCAGGCGGGGCAGTTGAAGCTTTCTTT CASSSAGGAVEAFF
TRBJ2-3 TRBV2 . . TGTGCCAGCAGTGTCACGGTGAGCACAGATACGCAGTATTTT CASSVTVSTDTQYF
TRBJ1-2 TRBV9 TRBD1 . TGTGCCAGCAGCGTAGGGGACAGGGGGTACACCTTC CASSVGDRGYTF
TRBJ1-1 TRBV10-1 TRBD1 . TGCGCCAGCAGCTCCGGGACAGGGGTGAACACTGAAGCTTTCTTT CASSSGTGVNTEAFF
TRBJ1-5 TRBV19 TRBD1 . TGTGCCAGTACCTTCGACAGGGCCCCCAATCAGCCCCAGCATTTT CASTFDRAPNQPQHF
TRBJ2-2 TRBV7-2 . . TGTGCCAGCAGCTCCAACGGTGGCAGGCAGGACGGGGAGCTGTTTTTT CASSSNGGRQDGELFF
TRBJ2-3 TRBV19 TRBD1 . TGTGCCAGTAGTAGGCCAGACAGGGGGTCCGCAGATACGCAGTATTTT CASSRPDRGSADTQYF
TRBJ2-7 TRBV30 TRBD1 . TGTGCCTGGAGAGGGGGCGAACAGGTCCCCTTCTACGAACAGTACTTC CAWRGGEQVPFYEQYF
TRBJ2-1 TRBV2 . . TGTGCCAGCAGTGAAGGGTCTAGCGTTTTCTTC CASSEGSSVFF
TRBJ2-1 TRBV7-2 TRBD2 once TGTGCCAGCAGCTCCGAGCGGGACTACCATGAGCAGTTCTTC CASSSERDYHEQFF
TRBJ2-7 TRBV19 TRBD1 . TGTGCCAGTAGGGGGGACAGGCCCTACGAGCAGTACTTC CASRGDRPYEQYF
TRBJ1-2 TRBV7-8 . . TGTGCCAGCAGCTATGGACAGAAAGGCTATGGCTACACCTTC CASSYGQKGYGYTF
TRBJ1-6 TRBV27 . . TGTGCCAGCAAAAGCTCCCTTTTACGCAACCATTCACCCCTCCACTTT CASKSSLLRNHSPLHF
TRBJ1-2 TRBV19 . . TGTGCCAGTAGTCTGCCTTCGGGGAGCTATGGCTACACCTTC CASSLPSGSYGYTF
TRBJ1-2 TRBV7-2 . . TGTGCCAGCAGCTCCTTAACTAGGCAGGGCTACACCTTC CASSSLTRQGYTF
TRBJ2-7 TRBV7-2 TRBD1 . TGTGCCAGCAGCTTAGGGGCGACAGGGGACGAGCAGTACTTC CASSLGATGDEQYF
TRBJ1-6 TRBV18 TRBD1 . TGTGCCAGCTCACCCTTTACAGGGGACTCCTATAATTCACCCCTCCACTTT CASSPFTGDSYNSPLHF
TRBJ1-2 TRBV5-1 . . TGCGCCAGCAGCTTGGCGGGCGGGGCGGATGGCTACACCTTC CASSLAGGADGYTF
TRBJ2-2 TRBV7-9 . . TGTTCCAGCAGCATACAGGGCGGGGAGCTGTTTTTT CSSSIQGGELFF
TRBJ2-3 TRBV2 TRBD1 . TGTGCCAGCAGTCTACAGGGGTTGGACACAGATACGCAGTATTTT CASSLQGLDTDTQYF
TRBJ1-1 TRBV9 TRBD1 . TGTGCCAGCAGCTCCTCGGGGACAGGGAAGAACACTGAAGCTTTCTTT CASSSSGTGKNTEAFF
TRBJ1-1 TRBV7-9 TRBD1 . TGTGCCAGCAGCTTAGCACAGGGGGGGAACACTGAAGCTTTCTTT CASSLAQGGNTEAFF
TRBJ1-4 TRBV28 . . TGTGCCAGCAGCCCCCCTAAGGAAAAACTGTTTTTT CASSPPKEKLFF
TRBJ2-5 TRBV5-6 TRBD2 few TGTGCCAGCAGCTTGGGACTAGCGGGAGAAGGAGAGACCCAGTACTTC CASSLGLAGEGETQYF
TRBJ1-1 TRBV5-5 . few TGTGCCAGCAGCCGAGAGTTCGCCATGAACACTGAAGCTTTCTTT CASSREFAMNTEAFF
TRBJ2-3 TRBV12-5 TRBD2 . TGTGCTAGTGGTTCCCTCGGGACTAGCGGGGGTTCTAGCACAGATACGCAGTATTTT CASGSLGTSGGSSTDTQYF
TRBJ2-1 TRBV4-1 . once TGCGCCAGCAGCCAAGAAACGCCCCGGAGGAATGAGCAGTTCTTC CASSQETPRRNEQFF
TRBJ1-6 TRBV30 . . TGTGCCTGGAGTGTACGCGGGGGTAATTCACCCCTCCACTTT CAWSVRGGNSPLHF
TRBJ2-2 TRBV5-1 . . TGCGCCAGAATAGCGGCCGGGGAGCTGTTTTTT CARIAAGELFF